The T cell receptor beta chain described here comes from a study of cytomegalovirus exposure and HLA in healthy donors. About the study: Out of 150 million to 200 million T cells, an earlier analysis found 117 million unique TCR beta sequences in total.

A multiplex PCR was run with 60 Vbeta primers and 13 Jbeta primers. Assay used: immunoSEQ multiplex PCR; TCRdb lists only in-frame clones, some missing. This table holds 150,000 to 200,000 clones, approximately 84% found once. This clone has just one count. The germline CDR1 and CDR2 sequences are LNHNV and YYDKDF (reference sequence). This CDR3 comprises 14 residues. The V and J ends lost 1 base and 7 bases respectively, with 14 bases between them. V is TRBV15 and J is TRBJ2-7, with D possibly matching TRBD2 (6 bases). The TCR originated in a girl between 5 and 17 years old in good health and CMV-seropositive. The specimen sequenced was PBMCs. CDR3 residues: CATSRAGLLREQYF. The CDR3 DNA sequence: TGTGCCACCAGCAGAGCGGGACTCCTTCGAGAGCAGTACTTC.